This TCR beta chain is from a study of T cell repertoires in cytomegalovirus infection. Study details: It can be stated that public TCR beta signatures indicated CMV infection as well as a matching HLA type. Whole-study findings and limits: The cumulative frequency of public TCR beta families identified carriers of CMV plus the relevant HLA. The study found HLA-C-restricted CMV-specific TCR beta clonotypes dominating the ex vivo response.

TCRdb processed the reads anew with MiXCR; each CDR3 protein has one entry. The sample records 200,000 to 250,000 distinct CDR3 sequences, approximately 24% being singletons. Notes on this clonotype: The antigen is unknown.

Germline V gene data show CDR1 as MNHNY and CDR2 as SVGAGI (reference sequence). The CDR3 has 13 residues. V was cut by 2 bases and J by 8 bases, with 12 bases left in between. The sequenced sample was CD8+ T cells from PBMCs. The chain links TRBV6-6 to TRBJ1-2; no definite D call. This sequence was found in a human donor in good health (CMV status not recorded). Some clones in this sample may be carry-over from other donors' samples. Here the CDR3 reads CASSYERATGYTF. CDR3 DNA sequence: TGTGCCAGCAGTTACGAACGGGCTACGGGCTACACCTTC.